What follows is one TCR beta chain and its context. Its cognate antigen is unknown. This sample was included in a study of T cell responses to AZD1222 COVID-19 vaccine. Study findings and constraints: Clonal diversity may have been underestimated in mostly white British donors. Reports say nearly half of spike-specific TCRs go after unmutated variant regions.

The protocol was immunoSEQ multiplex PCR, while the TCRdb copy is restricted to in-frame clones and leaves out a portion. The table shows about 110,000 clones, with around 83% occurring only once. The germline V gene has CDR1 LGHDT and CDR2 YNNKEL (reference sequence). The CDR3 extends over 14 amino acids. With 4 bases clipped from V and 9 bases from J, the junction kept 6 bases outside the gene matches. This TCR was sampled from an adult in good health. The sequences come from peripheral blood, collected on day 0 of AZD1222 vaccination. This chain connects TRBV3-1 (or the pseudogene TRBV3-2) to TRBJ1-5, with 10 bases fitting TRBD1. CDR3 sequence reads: CASSPRDRGGPQHF. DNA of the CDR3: TGTGCCAGCAGCCCACGGGACAGGGGAGGGCCCCAGCATTTT.